These T cell receptor beta chains were read from a single sample in a study of shared clonotypes between healthy human individuals. Some clones are missing from TCRdb's copy, which holds only in-frame ones; the method was immunoSEQ multiplex PCR. The sample has under 1,100,000 clones; around 74% are singletons. Specimen: memory CD4+ T cells sorted from blood. Every receptor here comes from a man younger than 35 in good health. CDR3s include the opening cysteine and the closing phenylalanine or tryptophan. The D gene is left open where the match is weak. Not all rows give a size; the values are once, few, many and, for expanded clones, a class.

d_gene,v_gene,j_gene,abundance,CDR3nt,CDR3aa
-,TRBV5-1,TRBJ2-3,-,TGCGCCAGCAGCCCTCCTAACTCCTGGGATACGCAGTATTTT,CASSPPNSWDTQYF
TRBD2,TRBV11-2,TRBJ2-3,-,TGTGCCAGCAGCTTAGGCCAGCGGGGACGCACAGATACGCAGTATTTT,CASSLGQRGRTDTQYF
TRBD1,TRBV5-4,TRBJ2-7,-,TGTGCCAGCAGCTCGGGACAGGGGGTGACCTACGAGCAGTACTTC,CASSSGQGVTYEQYF
-,TRBV10-3,TRBJ1-1,few,TGTGCCATCAGTGAGCCGAACACTGAAGCTTTCTTT,CAISEPNTEAFF
-,TRBV9,TRBJ1-2,-,TGTGCCAGCACCCCAGAGGGGGGACTGTTATATGGCTACACCTTC,CASTPEGGLLYGYTF
-,TRBV2,TRBJ1-1,-,TGTGCCACCAATGAGGGGAGGTTCACTGAAGCTTTCTTT,CATNEGRFTEAFF
-,TRBV19,TRBJ1-1,-,TGTGCCAGTAGTATCGGGGGCCTCAACACTGAAGCTTTCTTT,CASSIGGLNTEAFF
TRBD1,TRBV6-5,TRBJ2-5,-,TGTGCCAGCAGTTATCTAAACAGGGGACAAGAGACCCAGTACTTC,CASSYLNRGQETQYF
-,TRBV19,TRBJ2-2,-,TGTGCCAGTAGCGACACAATCGGCAGAACCACCGGGGAGCTGTTTTTT,CASSDTIGRTTGELFF
TRBD1,TRBV11-2,TRBJ1-2,-,TGTGCCAGCAGCCTCGGGACAGCAGATGGCTACACCTTC,CASSLGTADGYTF
TRBD2,TRBV4-1,TRBJ2-1,once,TGCGCCAGCAGCCTTCTAGCGGGGTACAATGAGCAGTTCTTC,CASSLLAGYNEQFF
-,TRBV5-6,TRBJ2-2,-,TGTGCCAGCAGCTTGATTAGGGGCGAACCCGGGGAGCTGTTTTTT,CASSLIRGEPGELFF
-,TRBV6-1,TRBJ2-7,-,TGTGCCAGCCGCAACTATCTTTTAAGCTCCTACGAGCAGTACTTC,CASRNYLLSSYEQYF
TRBD2,TRBV7-8,TRBJ2-7,many,TGTGCCAGCAGCTTAATCTATTTAGCGGGAGGGGAGCAGTACTTC,CASSLIYLAGGEQYF
TRBD2,TRBV6-1,TRBJ2-7,few,TGTGCCAGCAGTGAACGTTCGGGGGGCGAGCAGTACTTC,CASSERSGGEQYF
-,TRBV9,TRBJ2-5,-,TGTGCCAGCAGCATTAGACAGCAAGAGACCCAGTACTTC,CASSIRQQETQYF
-,TRBV7-9,TRBJ2-4,-,TGTGCCAGCAGCTCTAGGAACCACGGACAGAAAAACATTCAGTACTTC,CASSSRNHGQKNIQYF
TRBD1,TRBV6-1,TRBJ2-1,-,TGTGCCAGCAGTGACAGGGGGCTCAACAATGAGCAGTTCTTC,CASSDRGLNNEQFF
TRBD1,TRBV2,TRBJ2-7,-,TGTGCCAGCAAAGGACAGGGCCTATACGAGCAGTACTTC,CASKGQGLYEQYF
-,TRBV6-1,TRBJ1-6,-,TGTGCCAGCAGTGAAGGGACCGGCTTTTGGTCACCCCTCCACTTT,CASSEGTGFWSPLHF
TRBD1,TRBV7-9,TRBJ1-1,-,TGTGCCAGCAGCTTAGAGGACAGGAGGAACACTGAAGCTTTCTTT,CASSLEDRRNTEAFF
-,TRBV28,TRBJ1-3,-,TGTGCCAGCAGTTTAGGCAGGGTTTCTGGAAACACCATATATTTT,CASSLGRVSGNTIYF
TRBD2,TRBV7-2,TRBJ2-1,-,TGTGCCAGCAGCTTCGGGACTAGCGGGAGGGTACAGTTCTTC,CASSFGTSGRVQFF
-,TRBV7-2,TRBJ2-7,-,TGTGCCAGCAGCTTATACGGGGGAGTCTACGAGCAGTACTTC,CASSLYGGVYEQYF
-,TRBV5-1,TRBJ1-2,-,TGCGCCAGCAGCTTGGGGACTGCCTATGGCTACACCTTC,CASSLGTAYGYTF
-,TRBV7-3,TRBJ2-7,-,TGTGCCAGCAGCTTATCGGAAATGGGCGAGCAGTACTTC,CASSLSEMGEQYF
-,TRBV6-5,TRBJ1-6,-,TGTGCCAGCAGTTACTCGGGGGGCACCAATAATTCACCCCTCCACTTT,CASSYSGGTNNSPLHF
-,TRBV19,TRBJ1-2,-,TGTGCCACCTCCGGAGGCCTCTATGGCTACACCTTC,CATSGGLYGYTF
TRBD1,TRBV5-1,TRBJ1-1,-,TGCGCCAGCAGCCCGGAAGGGGGCTTGGCCACTGAAGCTTTCTTT,CASSPEGGLATEAFF
-,TRBV19,TRBJ2-1,-,TGTGCCAGTAGCCCTTCTATTGGGGAGCAGTTCTTC,CASSPSIGEQFF
TRBD1,TRBV28,TRBJ2-7,-,TGTGCCAGCAGTCCAAGGGACAGACTCTACGAGCAGTACTTC,CASSPRDRLYEQYF
TRBD1,TRBV2,TRBJ2-7,-,TGTGCCAGCGAGAACCTGGGACAGGGTAAGCTGTACTTC,CASENLGQGKLYF